The present T cell receptor beta chain was sequenced within a study of T cell responses to AZD1222 COVID-19 vaccine. Study-level points and caveats: The number of AZD1222 recipients seropositive at baseline was only five or six. Donors skewed white British and female; clonal diversity was possibly underestimated.

Looked up from germline, CDR1 is LNHDA and CDR2 is SQIVND (reference sequence). Trimming removed 2 bases from V and 3 bases from J, with 11 bases in between. The CDR3 loop spans 15 amino acids. The repertoire was sequenced with immunoSEQ multiplex PCR; TCRdb's copy has only in-frame clones and lacks some. Of 90,000 to 150,000 clones in the sample, around nine tenths were seen once. This clone appeared a few times. Its antigen is not identified. The source is an adult in good health. The chain couples TRBV19 to TRBJ2-1, with a possible D match to TRBD2 (6 bases). The source was peripheral blood, collected on day 0 of AZD1222 vaccination. The CDR3 spells CASSITSGFYNEQFF. The CDR3 nucleotides are TGTGCCAGTAGTATAACAAGCGGGTTCTACAATGAGCAGTTCTTC.